These 4 T cell receptor beta chains originate from one sample sequenced in a study of blood T cell repertoires in COVID-19. Produced via immunoSEQ multiplex PCR; TCRdb's table is partial and in-frame only. The sample holds about 100,000 clones, roughly 87% seen once. Material: peripheral blood. Receptors originate from a man younger than 45 in a cohort sampled during active COVID-19.

This clone was counted at least ten times. The V gene is TRBV14, the J gene TRBJ1-6; 7 bases fit TRBD1. The CDR3 consists of 15 residues. V dropped 3 bases and J dropped 6; count of bases not matched to a gene: 5. Germline V gives CDR1 SGHDN, CDR2 FVKESK. The CDR3 region has the DNA TGTGCCAGCAGCCAGGGGCAGGGGGTTAATTCACCCCTCCACTTT. Residues: CASSQGQGVNSPLHF.

V gene TRBV7-2 combines with J gene TRBJ2-3, with D possibly matching TRBD1 (6 bases). The V and J ends lost 2 bases and 2 bases respectively, with 14 bases between them. The CDR3 is 16 amino acids. Per germline, CDR1 SGHTA and CDR2 FQGNSA. CDR3 loop: CASSLSLTGPTDTQYF. Written as DNA, the CDR3 is TGTGCCAGCAGCTTAAGTCTGACAGGTCCCACAGATACGCAGTATTTT.

The chain recombines TRBV13 with TRBJ2-5, with TRBD1 identical over 9 bases. This CDR3 comprises 16 residues. The V segment lost 5 bases and the J segment 2 bases; nucleotides outside the gene matches: 9. Germline CDR1 is PRHDT and CDR2 is FYEKMQ (reference sequence). The CDR3 sequence is CASSTSDRGTQETQYF. CDR3 DNA sequence: TGTGCCAGCAGCACCTCGGACAGGGGAACTCAAGAGACCCAGTACTTC.

This chain joins TRBV24-1 and TRBJ2-7, with TRBD1 matching over 9 bases. V shed 9 bases, J shed 4 bases, and the junction held 6 bases outside the gene matches. This CDR3 has 13 amino acids. The V gene's germline CDR1 is KGHDR and CDR2 SFDVKD. The CDR3 DNA follows: TGTGCCACCGGGTCTGGACAGGGGTACGAGCAGTACTTC. Its protein is CATGSGQGYEQYF.